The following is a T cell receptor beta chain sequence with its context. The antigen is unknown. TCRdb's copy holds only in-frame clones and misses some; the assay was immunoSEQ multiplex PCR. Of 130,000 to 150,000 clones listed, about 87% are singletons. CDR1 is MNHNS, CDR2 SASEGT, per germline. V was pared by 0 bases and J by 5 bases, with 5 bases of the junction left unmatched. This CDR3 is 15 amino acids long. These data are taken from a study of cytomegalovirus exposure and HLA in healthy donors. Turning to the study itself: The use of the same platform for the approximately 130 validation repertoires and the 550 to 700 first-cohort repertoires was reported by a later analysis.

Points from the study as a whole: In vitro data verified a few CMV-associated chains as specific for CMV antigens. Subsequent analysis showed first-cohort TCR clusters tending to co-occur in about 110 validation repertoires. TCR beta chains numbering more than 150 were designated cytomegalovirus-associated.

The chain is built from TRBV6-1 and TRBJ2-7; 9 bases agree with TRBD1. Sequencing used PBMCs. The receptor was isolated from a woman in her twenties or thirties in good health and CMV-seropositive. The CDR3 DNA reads TGTGCCAGCAGTGAAGCGATGGACAGGGGCGACGAGCAGTACTTC. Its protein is CASSEAMDRGDEQYF.